Listed below are T cell receptor beta chains from one sample, sequenced in a study of technical replicates of blood from a handful of donors. Assay: immunoSEQ multiplex PCR; the TCRdb copy retains only in-frame clones and omits some. Of nearly 90,000 clones listed, 95% were seen once; the top ten hold under 0.35%. Sequencing used T cells isolated from PBMCs. Source of these receptors: a human donor in good health. CDR3s include the opening cysteine and the closing phenylalanine or tryptophan. The D gene is left open where the match is weak. Rows give clone size only sometimes, using once, few, many, or a class for an expanded clone.

d_call | clone_size | j_call | v_call | cdr3_aa | cdr3_nt
TRBD1 | - | TRBJ2-3 | TRBV5-4 | CASSFTGADTQYF | TGTGCCAGCAGCTTCACAGGGGCAGATACGCAGTATTTT
TRBD2 | few | TRBJ2-1 | TRBV2 | CAIPGTSGYNEQFF | TGTGCCATCCCCGGGACTAGCGGCTACAATGAGCAGTTCTTC
TRBD2 | - | TRBJ2-1 | TRBV11-2 | CASSWNSGKDEQFF | TGTGCCAGCAGTTGGAATAGCGGGAAGGATGAGCAGTTCTTC
- | once | TRBJ2-1 | TRBV2 | CASSLFSLESSYNEQFF | TGTGCCAGCAGTCTCTTCTCTCTAGAGAGCTCCTACAATGAGCAGTTCTTC
- | - | TRBJ1-3 | TRBV5-8 | CASSIGQSSGNTIYF | TGTGCCAGCAGTATAGGACAGTCCTCTGGAAACACCATATATTTT
- | - | TRBJ1-3 | TRBV6-5 | CASSYSMSGSGNTIYF | TGTGCCAGCAGTTACTCGATGTCCGGGAGTGGAAACACCATATATTTT
- | - | TRBJ2-5 | TRBV28 | CASSLTAGKETQYF | TGTGCCAGCAGTTTAACGGCGGGAAAAGAGACCCAGTACTTC
- | - | TRBJ1-4 | TRBV29-1 | CSVGPGTTNEKLFF | TGCAGCGTTGGACCCGGGACAACTAATGAAAAACTGTTTTTT
TRBD1 | - | TRBJ1-5 | TRBV29-1 | CSVGQGASQPQHF | TGCAGCGTCGGACAGGGGGCAAGTCAGCCCCAGCATTTT
TRBD2 | - | TRBJ2-1 | TRBV29-1 | CSVELAGVFYNNNEQFF | TGCAGCGTTGAACTAGCGGGAGTTTTCTACAACAACAATGAGCAGTTCTTC
- | - | TRBJ2-1 | TRBV29-1 | CSVELATVNEQFF | TGCAGCGTTGAACTAGCTACCGTCAATGAGCAGTTCTTC
- | - | TRBJ1-1 | TRBV13 | CASSSGQFTEAFF | TGTGCCAGCAGCTCGGGACAATTCACTGAAGCTTTCTTT
- | - | TRBJ1-2 | TRBV7-9 | CASSLVGQGYGYTF | TGTGCCAGCAGCTTAGTTGGCCAGGGTTATGGCTACACCTTC
- | - | TRBJ1-4 | TRBV9 | CASSIPGPEKGELFF | TGTGCCAGCAGCATTCCGGGACCTGAAAAGGGGGAACTGTTTTTT
- | - | TRBJ2-5 | TRBV5-1 | CASSLFGREEETQYF | TGCGCCAGCAGCTTGTTTGGCAGGGAAGAAGAGACCCAGTACTTC
TRBD1 | - | TRBJ1-1 | TRBV6-5 | CASSRAGQGAFF | TGTGCCAGCAGTAGGGCGGGACAGGGAGCTTTCTTT
- | - | TRBJ2-1 | TRBV5-1 | CASHSSYNEQFF | TGCGCCAGCCATAGTTCCTACAATGAGCAGTTCTTC
- | - | TRBJ2-3 | TRBV4-1 | CASRRTNSGTDTQYF | TGCGCCAGCAGGAGGACTAATAGCGGTACAGATACGCAGTATTTT
- | - | TRBJ1-2 | TRBV27 | CASTLGRGSSGYGYTF | TGTGCCAGCACCCTAGGGCGAGGAAGTAGCGGTTATGGCTACACCTTC
TRBD1 | - | TRBJ1-4 | TRBV30 | CAWSGRGSWDEKLFF | TGTGCCTGGAGTGGCAGGGGGTCGTGGGATGAAAAACTGTTTTTT
- | - | TRBJ1-1 | TRBV6-1 | CATHLSGNTEAFF | TGTGCCACCCATCTCTCAGGGAACACTGAAGCTTTCTTT
- | - | TRBJ1-1 | TRBV5-4 | CASSYQPRNTEAFF | TGTGCCAGCAGCTATCAACCCAGGAACACTGAAGCTTTCTTT
- | - | TRBJ2-7 | TRBV27 | CATISVGEGAYEQYF | TGTGCCACCATCAGCGTGGGGGAGGGGGCCTACGAGCAGTACTTC
- | - | TRBJ2-3 | TRBV5-6 | CASSFVGRIDTQYF | TGTGCCAGCAGCTTCGTAGGGAGGATAGATACGCAGTATTTT
TRBD1 | - | TRBJ1-2 | TRBV7-2 | CASSPSGGQGRVYGYTF | TGTGCCAGCAGCCCCAGCGGAGGACAGGGACGGGTCTATGGCTACACCTTC
TRBD1 | - | TRBJ1-1 | TRBV10-1 | CASSESKGAMNTEAFF | TGCGCCAGCAGTGAGTCGAAGGGGGCAATGAACACTGAAGCTTTCTTT
TRBD1 | - | TRBJ2-1 | TRBV27 | CASTGQGSNEQFF | TGTGCCAGCACCGGACAGGGGAGCAATGAGCAGTTCTTC
- | - | TRBJ2-1 | TRBV5-1 | CASSLLGTGSSYNEQFF | TGCGCCAGCAGCTTATTAGGAACAGGGAGCTCCTACAATGAGCAGTTCTTC
TRBD1 | - | TRBJ1-6 | TRBV6-5 | CASSFLTGDNSPLHF | TGTGCCAGCAGTTTCCTGACAGGGGATAATTCACCCCTCCACTTT
- | - | TRBJ2-6 | TRBV7-3 | CAGGSGPGGGANVLTF | TGTGCCGGGGGGTCAGGGCCCGGTGGGGGGGCCAACGTCCTGACTTTC
- | - | TRBJ1-1 | TRBV6-5 | CASSYSPVANTEAFF | TGTGCCAGCAGTTACTCCCCGGTCGCGAACACTGAAGCTTTCTTT
TRBD2 | once | TRBJ2-1 | TRBV5-1 | CASSLGGLAGVEQFF | TGCGCCAGCAGCTTGGGTGGTCTAGCGGGAGTCGAGCAGTTCTTC
TRBD1 | - | TRBJ1-1 | TRBV14 | CASSARDRNTEAFF | TGTGCCAGCAGCGCCCGGGACAGGAACACTGAAGCTTTCTTT
- | - | TRBJ1-3 | TRBV6-5 | CASSRARGSTIYF | TGTGCCAGCAGTAGGGCGAGGGGGAGCACCATATATTTT
- | - | TRBJ1-1 | TRBV29-1 | CSVEWSATEAFF | TGCAGCGTTGAATGGAGCGCCACTGAAGCTTTCTTT
- | - | TRBJ2-1 | TRBV7-9 | CASSWTVDEQFF | TGTGCCAGCAGCTGGACAGTAGATGAGCAGTTCTTC
- | - | TRBJ2-5 | TRBV10-3 | CAISIRAGETQYF | TGTGCCATCAGTATCCGAGCGGGAGAGACCCAGTACTTC
TRBD1 | - | TRBJ2-1 | TRBV29-1 | CSTTGTGDNEQFF | TGCAGCACGACGGGGACAGGGGATAATGAGCAGTTCTTC
- | - | TRBJ1-2 | TRBV11-1 | CASTLGGNYGYTF | TGTGCCAGCACTTTGGGAGGGAATTATGGCTACACCTTC
TRBD1 | - | TRBJ2-7 | TRBV2 | CASSATGGFSYEQYF | TGTGCCAGCAGCGCGACAGGGGGGTTCTCCTACGAGCAGTACTTC
- | - | TRBJ1-1 | TRBV19 | CASAADNTEAFF | TGTGCCAGTGCTGCAGATAACACTGAAGCTTTCTTT
- | - | TRBJ2-3 | TRBV28 | CASSLYTDTQYF | TGTGCCAGCAGTCTTTACACAGATACGCAGTATTTT
- | - | TRBJ2-1 | TRBV28 | CASSSLLAEYNEQFF | TGTGCCAGCAGTTCTCTCTTAGCGGAGTACAATGAGCAGTTCTTC
- | - | TRBJ1-5 | TRBV13 | CASSPRGGVQPQHF | TGTGCCAGCAGCCCCCGCGGAGGGGTTCAGCCCCAGCATTTT
TRBD2 | - | TRBJ2-5 | TRBV5-6 | CASSFLSGIGLETQYF | TGTGCCAGCAGCTTTCTTAGCGGGATAGGTTTGGAGACCCAGTACTTC
TRBD1 | - | TRBJ1-5 | TRBV30 | CAFDRGGNQPQHF | TGTGCCTTTGACAGGGGAGGCAATCAGCCCCAGCATTTT
TRBD2 | - | TRBJ2-1 | TRBV10-3 | CAISEAGGGINEQFF | TGTGCCATCAGCGAAGCGGGAGGAGGGATCAATGAGCAGTTCTTC
- | - | TRBJ2-3 | TRBV28 | CASSLSRDTQYF | TGTGCCAGCAGCTTAAGCCGGGATACGCAGTATTTT
- | - | TRBJ1-2 | TRBV4-1 | CAAGGTHYGYTF | TGCGCCGCAGGCGGGACCCACTATGGCTACACCTTC
- | - | TRBJ1-1 | TRBV7-9 | CASSLMPGESAFF | TGTGCCAGCAGCTTAATGCCAGGGGAGTCGGCTTTCTTT
- | - | TRBJ1-2 | TRBV19 | CASTPTGVYGYTF | TGTGCCAGCACCCCTACGGGGGTCTACGGCTACACCTTC
TRBD2 | - | TRBJ2-7 | TRBV11-2 | CASTSTSGTYEQYF | TGTGCCAGCACCTCTACTAGCGGTACCTACGAGCAGTACTTC
TRBD2 | - | TRBJ2-2 | TRBV11-2 | CASSLEREVTGELFF | TGTGCCAGCAGCTTAGAACGGGAGGTTACCGGGGAGCTGTTTTTT